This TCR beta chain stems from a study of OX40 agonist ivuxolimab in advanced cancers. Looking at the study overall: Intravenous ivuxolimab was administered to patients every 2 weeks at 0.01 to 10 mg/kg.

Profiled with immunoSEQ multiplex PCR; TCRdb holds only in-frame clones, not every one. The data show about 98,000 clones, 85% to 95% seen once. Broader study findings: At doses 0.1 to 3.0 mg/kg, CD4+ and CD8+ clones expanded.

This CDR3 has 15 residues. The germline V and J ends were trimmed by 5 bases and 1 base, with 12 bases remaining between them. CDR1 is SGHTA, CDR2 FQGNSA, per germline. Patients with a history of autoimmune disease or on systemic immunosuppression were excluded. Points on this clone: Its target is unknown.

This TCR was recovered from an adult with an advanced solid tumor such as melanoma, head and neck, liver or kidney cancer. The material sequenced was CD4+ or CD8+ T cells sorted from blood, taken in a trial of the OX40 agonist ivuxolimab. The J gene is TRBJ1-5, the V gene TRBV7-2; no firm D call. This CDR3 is CASSQMTSSNQPQHF. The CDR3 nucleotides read TGTGCCAGCAGCCAGATGACGTCGAGCAATCAGCCCCAGCATTTT.